This TCR beta chain was identified during a study of blood T cell repertoires in COVID-19. Study as a whole: Sites in the United States, Italy and Spain provided acute and convalescent COVID-19 samples.

As processed by the authors: Estimated nucleated cell counts came from reference gene primer amplification. Only in-frame clones appear in the TCRdb table, and some are missing; sequencing was by immunoSEQ multiplex PCR. V, J and clone size were drawn from that table, and D and trimming were deduced from the DNA. The table records 200,000 to 250,000 clones, just over 85% of them present only once. This CDR3 has 15 residues. Trimming cost V 1 base and J 4 bases, with 13 bases left between them. Germline V gives CDR1 MNHNS, CDR2 SASEGT. Sequenced material: PBMCs or T cells enriched from blood (not recorded which). This TCR was recovered from a middle-aged woman with acute COVID-19. This chain connects TRBV6-1 to TRBJ1-1; a possible D gene is TRBD1 (5 bases). CDR3 sequence reads: CASSEESAGRTEAFF. DNA of the CDR3: TGTGCCAGCAGTGAAGAATCGGCAGGGCGCACTGAAGCTTTCTTT.